What follows describes a single T cell receptor (beta chain). This entry belongs to a study of blood T cell repertoires in COVID-19. Study in general: Samples came from the United States, Italy and Spain, spanning acute and convalescent COVID-19.

Germline CDR1 SGHTA, CDR2 FQGNSA. The V gene lost 1 base and the J gene lost 2 bases, with 12 bases spanning the gap. The CDR3 spans 16 residues. Profiling relied on immunoSEQ multiplex PCR, and the TCRdb table lists in-frame clones only, not all of them. The table has roughly 400,000 clones, over 75% seen once. Seattle patient enrollment occurred during active infection, with longitudinal follow-up thereafter. This rearrangement joins TRBV7-2 to TRBJ1-3; TRBD1 might be the D (6 bases). Sequencing used peripheral blood. The clonotype originates from an older woman with COVID-19, enrolled during active disease. CDR3 amino acids: CASSLGLGAAGNTIYF. CDR3 bases: TGTGCCAGCAGCTTAGGCCTGGGGGCTGCTGGAAACACCATATATTTT.